This passage covers 24 T cell receptor beta chains from one sample sequenced in a study of T cells in women clearing cervical HPV infection. Here immunoSEQ multiplex PCR was the method, and the copy in TCRdb shows in-frame clones only, minus some. This table holds some 43,000 clones. The sample was blood buffy coat. Every receptor here comes from a woman between 18 and 69 years old with a cervical HPV16 infection that either progressed to CIN3+ or cleared (not recorded which).

Note on this clone: The CDR3 is cut off 3 residues early in the read; its end comes from the germline J gene. The chain is built from TRBV2 and TRBJ1-1, with TRBD1 matching 7 bases. Germline V lookup: CDR1 SNHLY, CDR2 FYNNEI. After removal of 6 bases from V and 2 bases from J, the junction contained 12 bases not matched to a gene. CDR3 length: 16 residues. The CDR3 loop reads CASSHSRQGANTEAFF. The sequenced part of the CDR3 DNA is TGTGCCAGCAGCCATTCCCGACAGGGCGCCAACACTGAA. The complete variable domain, with remaining parts taken from reference TRBV2 and TRBJ1-1, reads EPEVTQTPSHQVTQMGQEVILRCVPISNHLYFYWYRQILGQKVEFLVSFYNNEISEKSEIFDDQFSVERPDGSNFTLKIRSTKLEDSAMYFCASSHSRQGANTEAFFGQGTRLTVV.

Turning to this clone: The read terminates 3 residues before the CDR3 end, so the remaining end is supplied by the germline J gene. This chain connects TRBV5-1 to TRBJ1-2; D is unclear. The germline CDR1 and CDR2 sequences are SGHRS and YFSETQ. Trimming removed 0 bases at V and 5 bases at J, with 8 bases between. CDR3 length: 13 residues. The covered CDR3 bases are TGCGCCAGCAGCTTGGGGCAGAATTATGGC. Protein sequence: CASSLGQNYG. The entire CDR3 protein reads CASSLGQNYGYTF.

A word on this clone: The read terminates 3 residues before the CDR3 end, so the remaining end is supplied by the germline J gene. The J gene is TRBJ2-7, the V gene TRBV14; the D gene is possibly TRBD1 (5 bases). Trimming shortened V by 2 bases and J by 0 bases, and 17 bases separated the two germline ends. The CDR3 contains 17 residues. Germline CDR1 reads SGHDN; CDR2 reads FVKESK. This chain's CDR3 is CASSQFSWGTHSYEQYF. Incomplete CDR3 DNA: TGTGCCAGCAGCCAATTCAGCTGGGGCACCCACTCCTACGAG.

As for this clone: The DNA ends 3 residues before the CDR3 does, and the rest of the CDR3 is filled in from the germline J gene. The V and J genes are TRBV9 and TRBJ2-7; 8 bases agree with TRBD2. The trim removed 2 bases at V and 5 bases at J, leaving 3 bases unmatched. The CDR3 totals 13 residues. The germline gives CDR1 SGDLS, CDR2 YYNGEE. CDR3 sequence reads: CASSVAGGHEQYF. CDR3 bases read: TGTGCCAGCAGCGTTGCGGGGGGCCACGAG.

Comment on this clone: The DNA ends 3 residues before the CDR3 does, and the rest of the CDR3 is filled in from the germline J gene. The chain carries TRBV19 and TRBJ2-5; maybe TRBD2 (6 bases). CDR1 and CDR2 (germline): LNHDA, SQIVND (reference sequence). V shed 4 bases and J shed 5 bases, with 8 bases lying between them. CDR3 size: 12 residues. Incomplete CDR3 DNA: TGTGCCAGTAGTACCCGGGGGGAGACC. Its translation is CASSTRGET. From start to end, the CDR3 is CASSTRGETQYF.

Concerning this clone: The sequenced fragment ends 3 residues before the CDR3 boundary, so the rest is inferred from the germline J gene. The chain employs TRBV5-1 and TRBJ1-2; 7 bases agree with TRBD1. CDR1 and CDR2 from the germline V gene are SGHRS and YFSETQ. The CDR3 is made up of 14 amino acids. Trimming at V came to 4 bases and at J to 4 bases, leaving 7 bases not matched to a gene. The CDR3 sequence is CASSTSDRAYGYTF. Incomplete CDR3 DNA: TGCGCCAGCAGCACCTCCGACAGGGCCTATGGC. Supplemented by reference TRBV5-1 and TRBJ1-2, the full variable domain reads KAGVTQTPRYLIKTRGQQVTLSCSPISGHRSVSWYQQTPGQGLQFLFEYFSETQRNKGNFPGRFSGRQFSNSRSEMNVSTLELGDSALYLCASSTSDRAYGYTFGSGTRLTVV.

To note about this clone: The read falls 3 residues short of the CDR3 end, and the missing part is taken from the germline J gene. This chain uses TRBV19 with TRBJ2-4, with a weak D call TRBD2 (5 bases). Germline V lookup: CDR1 LNHDA, CDR2 SQIVND (reference sequence). This CDR3 is 15 amino acids long. CDR3 DNA (partial): TGTGCCAGTAGTACTTCTTCGGACCGAGACTATGGT. Translated: CASSTSSDRDYG. The whole CDR3 protein is CASSTSSDRDYGQYF.

Notes on this clone: The read is 3 residues too short to cover the CDR3 end, so that end is filled in from the germline J gene. The rearrangement links TRBV6-1 to TRBJ1-5; D unresolved. The CDR3 loop spans 14 amino acids. Germline values: CDR1 MNHNS, CDR2 SASEGT. The germline V and J ends were trimmed by 3 bases and 5 bases, with 11 bases remaining between them. This chain's CDR3 is CASSEGLTYQPQHF. Incomplete CDR3 DNA: TGTGCCAGCAGTGAGGGCCTGACATATCAGCCC.

A remark on this clone: Read data end 3 residues before the CDR3 end; the end is taken from the germline J gene. The chain links TRBV5-1 to TRBJ1-2; 9 bases match TRBD1. This CDR3 has 15 amino acids. The V segment lost 4 bases and the J segment 5 bases; nucleotides outside the gene matches: 9. Germline V gene lookup returns CDR1 SGHRS and CDR2 YFSETQ. Incomplete CDR3 DNA: TGCGCCAGCAGCCCTTATGGACAGGGGACTTATGGC. It yields the protein CASSPYGQGTYG. The full CDR3 sequence reads CASSPYGQGTYGYTF. Full variable domain (outside the CDR3, taken from reference TRBV5-1 and TRBJ1-2): KAGVTQTPRYLIKTRGQQVTLSCSPISGHRSVSWYQQTPGQGLQFLFEYFSETQRNKGNFPGRFSGRQFSNSRSEMNVSTLELGDSALYLCASSPYGQGTYGYTFGSGTRLTVV.

To note about this clone: The read stops 3 residues short of the end of the CDR3; the missing end is completed from the germline J gene. The rearrangement uses TRBV7-2 and TRBJ2-7; a weak D match, TRBD1 (6 bases). V was shortened by 2 bases and J by 3 bases, with 8 bases between the two germline ends. Germline CDR1 reads SGHTA; CDR2 reads FQGNSA. This CDR3 spans 13 amino acids. CDR3 bases read: TGTGCCAGCAGCTTACACAGGGACTACGAG. This sequence encodes CASSLHRDYE. The entire CDR3 is CASSLHRDYEQYF.

A note on this clone: The read ends 3 residues before the CDR3 terminus; that terminus is restored from the germline J gene. This rearrangement joins TRBV5-1 to TRBJ2-3; D uncertain. CDR3 size: 13 residues. The germline CDR1 and CDR2 sequences are SGHRS and YFSETQ. V lost 3 bases to trimming and J lost 3 bases, with 8 bases between them. CDR3 bases read: TGCGCCAGCAGCTCGTTACAAACAGATACG. Encoded protein: CASSSLQTDT. The whole CDR3 is CASSSLQTDTQYF. Combining the CDR3 with reference TRBV5-1 and TRBJ2-3 gives the whole variable domain KAGVTQTPRYLIKTRGQQVTLSCSPISGHRSVSWYQQTPGQGLQFLFEYFSETQRNKGNFPGRFSGRQFSNSRSEMNVSTLELGDSALYLCASSSLQTDTQYFGPGTRLTVL.

Incomplete CDR3 DNA: TGTGCCATCAGTGATGGGACAGGTGAAAAA. It encodes CAISDGTGEK. The entire CDR3 protein is CAISDGTGEKLFF. The rearrangement links TRBV10-3 to TRBJ1-4; 8 bases fit TRBD1. Read coverage stops 3 residues before the CDR3 terminus; the germline J gene supplies the remainder. CDR1 is ENHRY and CDR2 is SYGVKD in the germline V gene. CDR3 size: 13 residues. The V gene end was trimmed by 3 bases and the J gene end by 7 bases; junction bases not matched to a gene: 1.

A note on this clone: The CDR3 end falls 3 residues outside the read, so it is completed with the germline J gene. The chain carries TRBV13 and TRBJ2-1; D possibly corresponds to TRBD1 (6 bases). Per the germline V gene, CDR1 is PRHDT and CDR2 is FYEKMQ (reference sequence). This CDR3 is 15 amino acids long. With 5 bases removed from V and 3 bases from J, the gap between germline ends came to 14 bases. Partial CDR3 DNA: TGTGCCAGCAGCCCAGGGGCAGGAAACTACAATGAG. This sequence encodes CASSPGAGNYNE. The entire CDR3 sequence reads CASSPGAGNYNEQFF. Full variable domain (outside the CDR3, taken from reference TRBV13 and TRBJ2-1): AAGVIQSPRHLIKEKRETATLKCYPIPRHDTVYWYQQGPGQDPQFLISFYEKMQSDKGSIPDRFSAQQFSDYHSELNMSSLELGDSALYFCASSPGAGNYNEQFFGPGTRLTVL.

Details on this clone: The CDR3 extends 3 residues past the end of the read, so its final part is completed from the germline J gene. The chain carries TRBV5-1 and TRBJ1-3; no definite D call. The CDR3 extends over 15 amino acids. V dropped 5 bases and J dropped 3 bases, with 15 bases sitting between them. From germline, CDR1 is SGHRS and CDR2 YFSETQ. CDR3 region: CASRTDYGGGNTIYF. Incomplete CDR3 DNA: TGCGCCAGCAGGACCGACTACGGCGGTGGAAACACC.

A note on this clone: The read ends 3 residues shy of where the CDR3 ends; the end is completed using the germline J gene. The chain carries TRBV3-1 (or the pseudogene TRBV3-2) and TRBJ2-1; 8 bases agree with TRBD2. The germline CDR1 and CDR2 sequences are LGHDT and YNNKEL (reference sequence). V shed 1 base, J shed 8 bases, and the junction held 4 bases outside the gene matches. The CDR3 has 14 amino acids. The sequenced CDR3 bases are TGTGCCAGCAGCCAAGCGGCTAGCGGGTATGAG. Protein sequence: CASSQAASGYE. The entire CDR3 protein is CASSQAASGYEQFF.

Note on this clone: The sequenced fragment ends 3 residues before the CDR3 boundary, so the rest is inferred from the germline J gene. V usage is TRBV12-3 or TRBV12-4 and J usage is TRBJ2-5; 8 nucleotides match TRBD2. After removal of 7 bases from V and 0 bases from J, the junction contained 4 bases not matched to a gene. This CDR3 is built from 14 residues. CDR3 amino acids: CASTVAGNQETQYF. The CDR3 bases that were read are TGTGCCAGCACCGTAGCGGGGAACCAAGAGACC.

Note on this clone: From the germline J gene comes the end of the CDR3, since the read stops 3 residues before it. The rearrangement joins TRBV18 to TRBJ2-5; 11 bases fit TRBD2. The CDR3 is made up of 15 amino acids. Germline assignment: CDR1 KGHSH and CDR2 LQKENI. The trim removed 5 bases at V and 7 bases at J, leaving 9 bases unmatched. The sequenced CDR3 bases are TGTGCCAGCTCAGCCGGGACTAGCGGAACCGGGACC. This gives the protein CASSAGTSGTGT. The entire CDR3 protein reads CASSAGTSGTGTQYF.

A word on this clone: With the read ending 3 residues before the CDR3 end, the germline J gene is used to fill in that end. J is TRBJ1-4 and V is TRBV6-1, with a tentative D call TRBD1 (6 bases). Germline CDR1 is MNHNS and CDR2 is SASEGT. Trimming removed 8 bases at V and 10 bases at J, with 11 bases between. The CDR3 has 11 amino acids. The CDR3 DNA, read in part, is TGTGCCAGCGGTGGGGGCGGAAAA. Residues: CASGGGGK. The complete CDR3 reads CASGGGGKLFF.

On this clone itself: The CDR3 is cut off 3 residues early in the read; its end comes from the germline J gene. V usage is TRBV7-3 and J usage is TRBJ1-2, with TRBD1 as a possible D gene (6 bases). Germline V gene data show CDR1 as SGHTA and CDR2 as FQGTGA. This CDR3 region has 15 residues. The part of the CDR3 DNA that was read is TGTGCCAGCAGCTTAAACGGCGGGGGCGGAAACATC. It encodes CASSLNGGGGNI. The whole CDR3 sequence is CASSLNGGGGNIYTF.

Note on this clone: The read gets to within 3 residues of the CDR3 end, and the germline J gene fills in the rest. The chain carries TRBV5-1 and TRBJ1-2; D perhaps matches TRBD1 (6 bases). Between the trimmed V and J ends, which lost 3 bases and 3 bases, there was a span of 12 bases. Per the germline V gene, CDR1 is SGHRS and CDR2 is YFSETQ. This CDR3 region has 14 residues. CDR3 DNA, as far as it was read: TGCGCCAGCAGCTACAGGGACCGAGACTATGGC. It codes for CASSYRDRDYG. The whole CDR3 sequence is CASSYRDRDYGYTF.

Concerning this clone: The read comes to an end 3 residues before the CDR3 does, leaving the germline J gene to fill in the end. This chain uses TRBV4-1 with TRBJ1-5, with D hard to call. Germline CDR1 is MGHRA and CDR2 is YSYEKL. The CDR3 runs 13 residues. V lost 0 bases, J lost 3 bases, and 3 bases lay in between. The CDR3 DNA, read in part, is TGCGCCAGCAGCCAAGAACACAATCAGCCC. Protein product: CASSQEHNQP. The complete CDR3 reads CASSQEHNQPQHF.

In regard to this clone: The CDR3 is cut off 3 residues early in the read; its end comes from the germline J gene. This rearrangement joins TRBV5-1 to TRBJ2-7; D is possibly TRBD1 (5 bases). V was cut by 1 base and J by 2 bases, with 10 bases left in between. Germline V lookup: CDR1 SGHRS, CDR2 YFSETQ. The CDR3 has 14 residues. The sequenced CDR3 bases are TGCGCCAGCAGCTTGAACAAGGGGCCCTACGAG. This encodes CASSLNKGPYE. The whole CDR3 sequence reads CASSLNKGPYEQYF.

For this clone: Sequencing ends 3 residues short of the CDR3 end; the germline J gene provides the rest. The chain uses TRBV6-1 and TRBJ2-7; a weak D match, TRBD2 (6 bases). The V gene's germline CDR1 is MNHNS and CDR2 SASEGT. The CDR3 is 14 residues long. Deletions cut 1 base from V and 2 bases from J, with 9 bases between. Partial CDR3 DNA: TGTGCCAGCAGTGAAGTAGGAGGGGCCTACGAG. It yields the protein CASSEVGGAYE. The CDR3 in its entirety is CASSEVGGAYEQYF.

In regard to this clone: The read ends 3 residues before the CDR3 terminus; that terminus is restored from the germline J gene. This chain links TRBV5-5 with TRBJ1-1; no clear D gene. V shed 4 bases and J shed 3 bases, with 10 bases lying between them. CDR1 is SGHKS, CDR2 YYEKEE, per germline (reference sequence). The length of the CDR3 is 13 residues. The sequenced CDR3 bases are TGTGCCAGCAGCATTACAGAGTACACTGAA. The encoded protein is CASSITEYTE. The whole CDR3 is CASSITEYTEAFF.